This record looks at one T cell receptor (beta chain) sequence and its context. The antigen is undetermined. Combining a sample-barcoded 5' primer with a J-beta primer mix, a second PCR ran for roughly 6 to 12 cycles. Samples each returned at least 3 million CDR3-containing paired-end reads. A single record per CDR3 protein comes from TCRdb applying MiXCR to the 5' RACE reads. The table records over 1.5 million distinct CDR3 sequences, about 49% of them present only once. The CDR3 is 15 residues long. The V end was cut by 5 bases, the J end by 2 bases, with 10 bases between. The germline gives CDR1 MNHEY, CDR2 SMNVEV (reference sequence). These data are taken from a study of blood T cells in healthy people across ages. Overall study results and limits: There was no known CMV status for donors, so expanded clonotype changes were possibly confounded.

This receptor was identified in a woman aged 40 to 49 in good health. The chain couples TRBV27 to TRBJ1-6; no firm D call. Sequencing used blood. CDR3 in amino acids: CASSQIQTYNSPLHF. The CDR3 DNA reads as TGTGCCAGCAGTCAAATACAGACCTATAATTCACCCCTCCACTTT.